The entry below gives a single T cell receptor beta chain sequence along with its context. TCRdb used MiXCR to reprocess the RT-PCR reads, holding one entry per CDR3 protein. Here the sample spans around 500,000 distinct CDR3 sequences, over 9.5% being singletons. This entry is derived from a study of response to subunit inactivated influenza vaccine. This CDR3 comprises 15 residues. With 6 bases clipped from V and 6 bases from J, the junction kept 10 bases outside the gene matches. The starting material was PBMCs from blood, obtained about 40 days after vaccination. V is TRBV12-3 or TRBV12-4 and J is TRBJ2-1; 8 bases are a match to TRBD2. This receptor was obtained from a man in his fifties or sixties who received an inactivated influenza vaccine. The DNA of the CDR3 is TGTGCCAGCAGCCAACGGGAGGGCCATTTCAATGAGCAGTTCTTC. It yields the protein CASSQREGHFNEQFF.